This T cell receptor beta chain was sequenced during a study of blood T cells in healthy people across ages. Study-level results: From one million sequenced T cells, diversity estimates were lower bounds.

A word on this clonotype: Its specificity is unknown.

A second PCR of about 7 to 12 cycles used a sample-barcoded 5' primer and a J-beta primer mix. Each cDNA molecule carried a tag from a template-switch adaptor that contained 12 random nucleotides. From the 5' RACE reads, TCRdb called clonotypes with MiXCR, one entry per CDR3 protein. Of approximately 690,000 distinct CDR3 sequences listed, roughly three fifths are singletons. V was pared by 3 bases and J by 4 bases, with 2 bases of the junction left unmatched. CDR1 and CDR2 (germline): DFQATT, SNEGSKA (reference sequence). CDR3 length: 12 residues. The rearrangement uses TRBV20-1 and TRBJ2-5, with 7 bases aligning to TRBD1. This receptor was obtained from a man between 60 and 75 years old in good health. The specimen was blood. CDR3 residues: CSASEGAETQYF. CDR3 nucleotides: TGCAGTGCTAGCGAGGGGGCAGAGACCCAGTACTTC.